The 8 T cell receptor beta chains below were found in one sample sequenced in a study of blood T cell repertoires in COVID-19. The method was immunoSEQ multiplex PCR; TCRdb's version includes in-frame clones alone and lacks a portion of them. This table has about 200,000 clones, around 87% appearing once. Specimen: peripheral blood. The receptors originated from a man in his 60s with acute or convalescent COVID-19.

This chain links TRBV6-1 with TRBJ1-2; a weak D match, TRBD1 (6 bases). The V end lost 0 bases, the J end lost 8 bases, and 13 bases lay between the germline ends. The germline V gene encodes CDR1 MNHNS and CDR2 SASEGT. The CDR3 extends over 14 amino acids. The CDR3 reads CASSEAWEGGGYTF. The CDR3 nucleotides read TGTGCCAGCAGTGAAGCGTGGGAGGGGGGAGGCTACACCTTC.

This rearrangement joins TRBV7-9 to TRBJ2-3; D not resolved. The CDR3 is 15 residues long. Trimming took 2 bases from V and 0 from J, leaving 9 bases between them. Germline lookup yields CDR1 SEHNR and CDR2 FQNEAQ (reference sequence). The CDR3 coding sequence is TGTGCCAGCAGCTTATTACTCCCTAGCACAGATACGCAGTATTTT. This sequence encodes CASSLLLPSTDTQYF.

The chain is built from TRBV6-5 and TRBJ2-3; D gene uncertain. V lost 3 bases and J lost 1, with 14 bases in between. Germline assignment: CDR1 MNHEY and CDR2 SVGAGI. The CDR3 length is 16 residues. In DNA, the CDR3 is TGTGCCAGCAGTTATGGTCGCGGAATAGGCACAGATACGCAGTATTTT. Protein: CASSYGRGIGTDTQYF.

The chain is built from TRBV28 and TRBJ2-7; 8 bases agree with TRBD2. CDR1 is MDHEN, CDR2 SYDVKM, per germline. V was pared by 6 bases and J by 0 bases, with 7 bases of the junction left unmatched. There are 15 residues in the CDR3. CDR3 region: CASSPGGWASYEQYF. DNA of the CDR3: TGTGCCAGCAGCCCGGGGGGGTGGGCCTCCTACGAGCAGTACTTC.

The rearrangement joins TRBV2 to TRBJ1-6; possible D gene TRBD1, 6 bases. Looked up from germline, CDR1 is SNHLY and CDR2 is FYNNEI. V shed 8 bases and J shed 2 bases, with 13 bases lying between them. This CDR3 is built from 15 residues. CDR3 nucleotides: TGTGCCAGCGGAACCAGGGACACCTATAATTCACCCCTCCACTTT. It encodes CASGTRDTYNSPLHF.

The chain has TRBV19 and TRBJ2-1; 7 bases align to TRBD2. Germline CDR1 LNHDA, CDR2 SQIVND (reference sequence). The CDR3 is 15 residues long. J gave up 3 bases and V 9 bases, and 11 bases lay outside the gene matches. The CDR3 nucleotides read TGTGCCAGCCGTCATGGGGGGGGGAACTACAATGAGCAGTTCTTC. Residues: CASRHGGGNYNEQFF.

The chain carries TRBV9 and TRBJ2-3; D is unresolved. V shed 0 bases and J shed 5 bases, with 13 bases lying between them. This CDR3 has 15 amino acids. Germline values: CDR1 SGDLS, CDR2 YYNGEE. The CDR3: CASSVASAPGDTQYF. In nucleotides, the CDR3 is TGTGCCAGCAGCGTAGCTTCTGCTCCCGGAGATACGCAGTATTTT.

The chain recombines TRBV3-1 (or the pseudogene TRBV3-2) with TRBJ1-5; 12 nucleotides agree with TRBD1. The CDR3 is made up of 15 amino acids. CDR1 is LGHDT, CDR2 YNNKEL, per germline (reference sequence). In DNA form, the CDR3 reads TGTTTTCCCCGGGACAGGGGGCGAAAAGATCAGCCCCAGCATTTT. Protein sequence: CFPRDRGRKDQPQHF.